A single sample gave rise to the 6 T cell receptor beta chains below, sequenced in a study of OX40 agonist ivuxolimab in advanced cancers. The receptor library was made with the immunoSEQ multiplex PCR assay. TCRdb's version of the immuneACCESS table is confined to in-frame rearrangements and falls short of the full clone set. An unresolved V gene accounts for under half of the shortfall where checked; the remainder is of unknown origin. This sample comprises nearly 110,000 clones, approximately 90% of them detected only once. The top ten constitute 1% to 1.5% of the sample. Specimen: CD4+ or CD8+ T cells sorted from blood, collected in a trial of the OX40 agonist ivuxolimab. The receptors derive from an adult with an advanced solid tumor such as melanoma, head and neck, liver or kidney cancer.

The V call is TRBV2, the J call TRBJ2-7, with 11 bases that match TRBD2. The CDR3 is 16 amino acids. With V trimmed by 6 bases and J by 1 base, 8 bases remained unmatched. Germline V lookup: CDR1 SNHLY, CDR2 FYNNEI. CDR3 protein: CASRAGGTSGSYEQYF. For the CDR3, the DNA is TGTGCCAGCAGGGCAGGAGGGACTAGCGGATCCTACGAGCAGTACTTC.

The chain uses TRBV19 and TRBJ2-2; tentative D call: TRBD2 (5 bases). Trimming took off 1 base at V and 0 bases at J, with 6 bases between the two ends. The CDR3 loop spans 15 amino acids. Germline values: CDR1 LNHDA, CDR2 SQIVND (reference sequence). The CDR3 loop is CASSIAGSNTGELFF. DNA of the CDR3: TGTGCCAGTAGTATAGCGGGGTCGAACACCGGGGAGCTGTTTTTT.

CDR3 DNA sequence: TGTGCCAGCAGCGTAGCGGGGGATACGGATACGCAGTATTTT. The encoded protein is CASSVAGDTDTQYF. This chain connects TRBV5-8 to TRBJ2-3, with 9 bases lining up with TRBD2. V shed 4 bases, J shed 6 bases, and the junction held 6 bases outside the gene matches. The CDR3 runs to 14 residues. CDR1 SGHTS and CDR2 YDEGEE come from the germline V gene. The full variable domain, with the rest looked up from reference TRBV5-8 and TRBJ2-3, is EAGVTQSPTHLIKTRGQQATLRCSPISGHTSVYWYQQALGLGLQFLLWYDEGEERNRGNFPPRFSGRQFPNYSSELNVNALELEDSALYLCASSVAGDTDTQYFGPGTRLTVL.

The chain links TRBV7-2 to TRBJ2-3, with TRBD2 as a possible D gene (7 bases). The CDR3 length is 16 residues. V lost 5 bases, J lost 3 bases, and 18 bases lay in between. Germline CDR1 SGHTA, CDR2 FQGNSA. CDR3 nucleotides: TGTGCCAGCAGCCCACGGGGGGCGCCGGGAACAGATACGCAGTATTTT. This translates into CASSPRGAPGTDTQYF.

The V call is TRBV6-5, the J call TRBJ2-5; D may match TRBD1 or TRBD2 (7 bases each). Deletions cut 6 bases from V and 3 bases from J, with 14 bases between. The CDR3 extends over 14 amino acids. Per the germline V gene, CDR1 is MNHEY and CDR2 is SVGAGI. The CDR3 DNA reads TGTGCCAGCAGCTTGGGGGGGACAGAAGAGACCCAGTACTTC. This encodes CASSLGGTEETQYF.

The chain uses TRBV15 and TRBJ1-5; D is unclear. The germline V gene encodes CDR1 LNHNV and CDR2 YYDKDF (reference sequence). The CDR3 extends over 13 amino acids. With 2 bases removed from V and 1 base from J, the gap between germline ends came to 3 bases. In DNA form, the CDR3 reads TGTGCCACCAGCAGAAAAAGCAATCAGCCCCAGCATTTT. Translation gives CATSRKSNQPQHF.